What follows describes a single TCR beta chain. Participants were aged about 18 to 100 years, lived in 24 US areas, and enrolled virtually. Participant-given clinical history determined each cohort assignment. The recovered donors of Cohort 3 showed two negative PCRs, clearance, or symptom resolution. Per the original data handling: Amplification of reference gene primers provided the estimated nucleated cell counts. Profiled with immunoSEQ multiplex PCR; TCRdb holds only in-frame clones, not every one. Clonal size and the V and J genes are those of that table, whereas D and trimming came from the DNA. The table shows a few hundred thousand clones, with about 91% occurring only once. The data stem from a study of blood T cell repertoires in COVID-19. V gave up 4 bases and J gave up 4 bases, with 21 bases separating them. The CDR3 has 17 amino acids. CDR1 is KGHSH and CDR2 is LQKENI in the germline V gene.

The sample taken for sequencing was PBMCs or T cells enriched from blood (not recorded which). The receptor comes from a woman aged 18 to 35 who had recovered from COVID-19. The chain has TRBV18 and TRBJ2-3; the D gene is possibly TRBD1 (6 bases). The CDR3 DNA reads TGTGCCAGCTCACGCTCAGGGGCGCCGGGGAATTCAGATACGCAGTATTTT. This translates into CASSRSGAPGNSDTQYF. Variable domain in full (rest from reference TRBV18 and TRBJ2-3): NAGVMQNPRHLVRRRGQEARLRCSPMKGHSHVYWYRQLPEEGLKFMVYLQKENIIDESGMPKERFSAEFPKEGPSILRIQQVVRGDSAAYFCASSRSGAPGNSDTQYFGPGTRLTVL.